This T cell receptor beta chain is from a study of fetal regulatory T cell absence and autoimmunity. In the study overall: Without clinical diabetes, IPEX patients showed exocrine pancreas autoimmunity. General study findings and limits: Antigen-driven pancreatic autoimmunity before birth in IPEX was inferred from oligoclonal enrichment. Compared with cord blood, pancreas showed oligoclonal TCR enrichment, some clones over 95-fold.

Libraries were prepared by immunoSEQ multiplex PCR; TCRdb keeps only in-frame clonotypes and omits some of them. The repertoire has about 95,000 clones, 72% of them found once; the top ten carry roughly 2%. Trimming cost V 5 bases and J 3 bases; bases outside gene matches: 6. The CDR3 runs 15 residues. Germline V CDR1 and CDR2: SGHVS, FQNEAQ. This clone occurred once. The antigen is not known. This sequence joins TRBV7-8 and TRBJ2-3; 9 nucleotides match TRBD1. Sequencing used pancreas tissue. This TCR derives from a male donor with IPEX syndrome. The CDR3 DNA follows: TGTGCCAGCAGCCGTAGACAGGGGGGGACAGATACGCAGTATTTT. This translates into CASSRRQGGTDTQYF.